These 10 T cell receptor beta chains were sequenced from one sample in a study of cytomegalovirus exposure and HLA in healthy donors. The assay was immunoSEQ multiplex PCR, and TCRdb's table has in-frame clones only and misses some. Of 110,000 to 150,000 clones listed, roughly 90% are singletons. Sequences were obtained from PBMCs. These receptors originate from a man between 18 and 29 years old in good health and CMV-seronegative.

This clone has a single count. The chain recombines TRBV6-1 with TRBJ1-5; D unclear. The CDR3 has 17 residues. Trimming removed 2 bases from V and 0 bases from J, with 14 bases in between. Germline V gene sequence: CDR1 MNHNS, CDR2 SASEGT. CDR3 nucleotide sequence: TGTGCCAGCAGTGAATACGACACCGGTCATAGCAATCAGCCCCAGCATTTT. This gives the protein CASSEYDTGHSNQPQHF.

The V gene is TRBV7-2, the J gene TRBJ2-5, with D maybe TRBD2 (6 bases). The CDR3 has 14 amino acids. V was clipped by 5 bases and J by 2 bases, with 12 bases between them. CDR1 and CDR2 from the germline V gene are SGHTA and FQGNSA. The CDR3 reads CASSRGSLQETQYF. In DNA form, the CDR3 reads TGTGCCAGCAGCCGGGGGTCCCTACAAGAGACCCAGTACTTC.

The chain carries TRBV5-1 and TRBJ1-5, with TRBD1 identical over 9 bases. The V and J ends lost 4 bases and 7 bases, in that order; junction bases with no gene match: 9. CDR3 length equals 15 residues. Germline V lookup: CDR1 SGHRS, CDR2 YFSETQ. CDR3 in amino acids: CASSVIPGQGQPQHF. For the CDR3, the DNA is TGCGCCAGCAGCGTCATTCCGGGACAGGGACAGCCCCAGCATTTT. The full variable domain, with the rest looked up from reference TRBV5-1 and TRBJ1-5, is KAGVTQTPRYLIKTRGQQVTLSCSPISGHRSVSWYQQTPGQGLQFLFEYFSETQRNKGNFPGRFSGRQFSNSRSEMNVSTLELGDSALYLCASSVIPGQGQPQHFGDGTRLSIL.

The rearrangement links TRBV7-6 to TRBJ2-1; D gene unclear. The CDR3 runs to 13 residues. V shed 3 bases and J shed 7 bases, with 10 bases lying between them. Looked up from germline, CDR1 is SGHVS and CDR2 is FNYEAQ. The CDR3 spells CASSLAEVNEQFF. For the CDR3, the DNA is TGTGCCAGCAGCTTGGCCGAAGTTAATGAGCAGTTCTTC.

The V gene is TRBV30, the J gene TRBJ1-2; D is undetermined. Per germline, CDR1 GTSNPN and CDR2 SVGIG (reference sequence). Trimming removed 0 bases at V and 7 bases at J, with 6 bases between. The CDR3 spans 11 residues. The CDR3: CAWSVHPGYTF. DNA for the CDR3: TGTGCCTGGAGTGTACACCCTGGCTACACCTTC. Based on the CDR3 plus reference TRBV30 and TRBJ1-2, the full variable domain is SQTIHQWPATLVQPVGSPLSLECTVEGTSNPNLYWYRQAAGRGLQLLFYSVGIGQISSEVPQNLSASRPQDRQFILSSKKLLLSDSGFYLCAWSVHPGYTFGSGTRLTVV.

The chain couples TRBV4-1 to TRBJ2-7; TRBD1 agrees at 8 bases. Germline CDR1 MGHRA, CDR2 YSYEKL. V lost 0 bases to trimming and J lost 2 bases; unmatched junction nucleotides: 3. The CDR3 runs 15 residues. In DNA form, the CDR3 reads TGCGCCAGCAGCCAAGAGGGGACAGGACCCTACGAGCAGTACTTC. Translated, it gives CASSQEGTGPYEQYF.

The rearrangement joins TRBV25-1 to TRBJ2-7, with D tentatively TRBD1 (6 bases). Trimming removed 2 bases from V and 7 bases from J, with 18 bases in between. CDR1 is MGHDK, CDR2 SYGVNS, per germline. The CDR3 loop spans 15 amino acids. Here the CDR3 reads CASSEPRAGDEEQYF. The CDR3 DNA is TGTGCCAGCAGTGAACCCCGGGCAGGGGATGAGGAGCAGTACTTC.

The V and J genes are TRBV6-6 and TRBJ2-7; 7 positions agree with TRBD2. This CDR3 spans 12 amino acids. Germline trimming cut 2 bases from V and 6 bases from J; bases unmatched to any gene: 1. Per the germline V gene, CDR1 is MNHNY and CDR2 is SVGAGI (reference sequence). CDR3 residues: CASSYASGEQYF. CDR3 DNA: TGTGCCAGCAGTTACGCTAGCGGCGAGCAGTACTTC.

Here the CDR3 reads CASSQTEFNTQYF. CDR3 coding DNA: TGTGCCAGCAGCCAGACAGAATTTAATACGCAGTATTTT. This chain links TRBV5-6 with TRBJ2-3, with D possibly TRBD1 on 5 matching bases. Per germline, CDR1 SGHDT and CDR2 YYEEEE. The CDR3 covers 13 residues. Trimming left V 4 bases short and J 7 bases short, with 13 bases between.

J is TRBJ2-1 and V is TRBV5-1; TRBD2 matches at 8 bases. The CDR3 loop spans 15 amino acids. CDR1 is SGHRS, CDR2 YFSETQ, per germline. Trimming removed 4 bases from V and 7 bases from J; junction bases left unmatched: 10. CDR3 in DNA: TGCGCCAGCAGCACCCTACTAGCGGCCGGGAATGAGCAGTTCTTC. It yields the protein CASSTLLAAGNEQFF.